The 32 T cell receptor beta chains below all came from one sample that was sequenced in a study of cytotoxic CD8 clonotypes in ibrutinib-treated CLL. Produced via immunoSEQ multiplex PCR; TCRdb's table is partial and in-frame only. The sample lists 75,000 to 80,000 clones; around four fifths were seen once. Specimen: PBMCs, collected after 24 months of ibrutinib treatment. The receptors shown here come from a human donor with chronic lymphocytic leukemia.

The chain joins TRBV28 to TRBJ2-5; 7 bases fit TRBD1. CDR1 and CDR2 (germline): MDHEN, SYDVKM. Germline trimming cut 5 bases from V and 3 bases from J; bases unmatched to any gene: 12. The CDR3 has 16 residues. CDR3 in DNA: TGTGCCAGCAGTGCTGACAGGGCGGCTACAGAAGAGACCCAGTACTTC. Its translation: CASSADRAATEETQYF.

This clone was seen more than once but under ten times. V is TRBV5-6 and J is TRBJ1-2, with a possible D match to TRBD1 (6 bases). Germline V gene lookup returns CDR1 SGHDT and CDR2 YYEEEE. This CDR3 is 14 amino acids long. V gave up 2 bases and J gave up 2 bases, with 10 bases separating them. The CDR3 here is CASSFGQGNYGYTF. CDR3 nucleotides: TGTGCCAGCAGCTTCGGCCAGGGGAACTATGGCTACACCTTC.

V and J are TRBV5-1 and TRBJ2-7, with 10 bases matching TRBD2. The junction had 4 bases not matched to a gene; V was cut back by 2 bases and J by 5 bases. From germline, CDR1 is SGHRS and CDR2 YFSETQ. The CDR3 extends over 14 amino acids. CDR3 nucleotide sequence: TGCGCCAGCAGCTTCCGGACTAGCGGCGACGAGCAGTACTTC. It specifies CASSFRTSGDEQYF.

Only a few counts were recorded for this clone. The chain is built from TRBV13 and TRBJ1-2, with 7 positions matching TRBD1. Germline V gene lookup returns CDR1 PRHDT and CDR2 FYEKMQ (reference sequence). J lost 7 bases, V lost 6 bases, and 8 bases had no gene match. The CDR3 totals 13 residues. CDR3 DNA sequence: TGTGCCAGCAGACCTACAGGGGCGGGTGGCTACACCTTC. Amino acids: CASRPTGAGGYTF.

The J gene is TRBJ1-1, the V gene TRBV19; 7 bases agree with TRBD1. The CDR3 has 14 residues. Trimming at V came to 6 bases and at J to 6 bases, leaving 10 bases not matched to a gene. CDR1 and CDR2 (germline): LNHDA, SQIVND (reference sequence). The CDR3: CASSDWDSTAEAFF. The CDR3 DNA is TGTGCCAGTAGCGACTGGGACAGTACAGCTGAAGCTTTCTTT.

V and J are TRBV9 and TRBJ2-5, with D tentatively TRBD2 (5 bases). CDR3 length: 16 amino acids. Germline V gene lookup returns CDR1 SGDLS and CDR2 YYNGEE. V dropped 0 bases and J dropped 5 bases, with 17 bases sitting between them. CDR3 bases: TGTGCCAGCAGCGTAGGCACAGACCAGTCGGGGGAGACCCAGTACTTC. This encodes CASSVGTDQSGETQYF. The variable domain in full, with the rest retrieved from reference TRBV9 and TRBJ2-5, is DSGVTQTPKHLITATGQRVTLRCSPRSGDLSVYWYQQSLDQGLQFLIQYYNGEERAKGNILERFSAQQFPDLHSELNLSSLELGDSALYFCASSVGTDQSGETQYFGPGTRLLVL.

V is TRBV29-1 and J is TRBJ1-4; D is ambiguous. CDR3 length: 13 amino acids. Germline values: CDR1 SQVTM, CDR2 ANQGSEA. The germline V and J ends were trimmed by 6 bases and 5 bases, with 13 bases remaining between them. CDR3 sequence reads: CSVQDRANEKLFF. As DNA, the CDR3 is TGCAGCGTGCAAGACCGGGCAAATGAAAAACTGTTTTTT. The full variable domain, with the rest looked up from reference TRBV29-1 and TRBJ1-4, is SAVISQKPSRDICQRGTSLTIQCQVDSQVTMMFWYRQQPGQSLTLIATANQGSEATYESGFVIDKFPISRPNLTFSTLTVSNMSPEDSSIYLCSVQDRANEKLFFGSGTQLSVL.

This chain connects TRBV7-6 to TRBJ2-1; 10 bases are shared with TRBD2. There are 14 residues in the CDR3. Germline-derived CDR1 and CDR2 are SGHVS and FNYEAQ. Trimming at V came to 5 bases and at J to 9 bases, leaving 7 bases not matched to a gene. This chain's CDR3 is CASSPGLAGVEQFF. CDR3 coding DNA: TGTGCCAGCAGCCCCGGGCTAGCGGGAGTTGAGCAGTTCTTC.

The chain recombines TRBV10-3 with TRBJ2-3; 10 bases are a match to TRBD2. CDR3 length equals 16 residues. CDR1 is ENHRY and CDR2 is SYGVKD in the germline V gene. In nucleotides, the CDR3 is TGTGCTTCTAGACTGCCTAGCGGGAGTTACACAGATACGCAGTATTTT. Translation: CASRLPSGSYTDTQYF.

The chain is built from TRBV4-3 and TRBJ1-5; D is possibly TRBD1 (5 bases). Trimming took 0 bases from V and 6 from J, leaving 15 bases between them. The CDR3 totals 16 residues. From germline, CDR1 is LGHNA and CDR2 YSLEER. For the CDR3, the DNA is TGCGCCAGCAGCCAAGAGGAGCGAGGGGAGATTCAGCCCCAGCATTTT. Translation gives CASSQEERGEIQPQHF.

The rearrangement links TRBV25-1 to TRBJ2-1, with D tentatively TRBD2 (6 bases). Germline V gene data show CDR1 as MGHDK and CDR2 as SYGVNS. The CDR3 sequence is 13 residues long. Trimming shortened V by 1 base and J by 10 bases, and 11 bases separated the two germline ends. The CDR3, as DNA: TGTGCCAGCAGTGAATTCGGGACTCAAGAGCAGTTCTTC. Protein: CASSEFGTQEQFF. Together with reference TRBV25-1 and TRBJ2-1, the CDR3 gives the full variable domain: EADIYQTPRYLVIGTGKKITLECSQTMGHDKMYWYQQDPGMELHLIHYSYGVNSTEKGDLSSESTVSRIRTEHFPLTLESARPSHTSQYLCASSEFGTQEQFFGPGTRLTVL.

V usage is TRBV18 and J usage is TRBJ2-1, with D maybe TRBD2 (6 bases). The CDR3 has 15 amino acids. Per germline, CDR1 KGHSH and CDR2 LQKENI. V gave up 2 bases and J gave up 8 bases, with 16 bases separating them. DNA for the CDR3: TGTGCCAGCTCACCAGTCGGCGGGGCTTGGGATGAGCAGTTCTTC. Its translation is CASSPVGGAWDEQFF.

The V and J genes are TRBV7-3 and TRBJ2-3; TRBD2 aligns across 7 bases. J lost 2 bases, V lost 3 bases, and 5 bases had no gene match. Germline loops: CDR1 SGHTA, CDR2 FQGTGA. The CDR3 totals 15 residues. CDR3 bases: TGTGCCAGCAGCTTGTTGGAGCGGGACACAGATACGCAGTATTTT. Its translation: CASSLLERDTDTQYF.

The gene calls are TRBV7-9 and TRBJ2-5; TRBD2 matches at 13 bases. The germline CDR1 and CDR2 sequences are SEHNR and FQNEAQ (reference sequence). This CDR3 region has 15 residues. The V and J ends lost 5 bases and 3 bases, in that order; junction bases with no gene match: 3. As DNA, the CDR3 is TGTGCCAGCAGCCCTGGACTAGCGGGAGAAGAGACCCAGTACTTC. Amino acid sequence: CASSPGLAGEETQYF.

This chain connects TRBV27 to TRBJ2-1, with 7 bases fitting TRBD1. Trimming at V came to 7 bases and at J to 12 bases, leaving 18 bases not matched to a gene. This CDR3 has 15 amino acids. From germline, CDR1 is MNHEY and CDR2 SMNVEV (reference sequence). The CDR3 DNA sequence: TGTGCCAGCACCCCAGAAGGGGGCGGAGGATTCGGGCAGTTCTTC. Residues: CASTPEGGGGFGQFF.

The rearrangement uses TRBV7-9 and TRBJ2-2; D uncertain. Germline V gives CDR1 SEHNR, CDR2 FQNEAQ (reference sequence). The CDR3 runs to 16 residues. V shed 1 base and J shed 1 base, with 10 bases lying between them. As DNA, the CDR3 is TGTGCCAGCAGCTTAGGGAACTCCTTGAACACCGGGGAGCTGTTTTTT. It yields the protein CASSLGNSLNTGELFF.

J is TRBJ2-3 and V is TRBV7-9; 10 positions match TRBD1. This CDR3 region has 15 residues. The germline CDR1 and CDR2 sequences are SEHNR and FQNEAQ (reference sequence). V dropped 6 bases and J dropped 0; count of bases not matched to a gene: 3. CDR3 amino acids: CASRTGGLSTDTQYF. Here the CDR3 DNA reads TGTGCCAGCAGGACAGGGGGCTTGAGCACAGATACGCAGTATTTT.

A few counts support this clone. The chain carries TRBV30 and TRBJ2-3; tentative D call: TRBD2 (7 bases). This CDR3 spans 16 amino acids. Trimming cost V 0 bases and J 4 bases, with 17 bases left between them. CDR1 GTSNPN and CDR2 SVGIG come from the germline V gene (reference sequence). This chain's CDR3 is CAWSVGGAGAPDTQYF. The CDR3 coding sequence is TGTGCCTGGAGTGTAGGGGGGGCGGGAGCCCCAGATACGCAGTATTTT.

The chain employs TRBV6-6 and TRBJ2-5; D remains unclear. Germline V lookup: CDR1 MNHNY, CDR2 SVGAGI (reference sequence). V lost 4 bases and J lost 6, with 6 bases in between. The CDR3 totals 11 residues. The CDR3 loop reads CASSSVQTQYF. CDR3 nucleotides: TGTGCCAGCAGTTCTGTCCAGACCCAGTACTTC.

This clone is a singleton in its sample. The chain joins TRBV19 to TRBJ1-5; D remains unclear. Germline V CDR1 and CDR2: LNHDA, SQIVND (reference sequence). The CDR3 consists of 18 residues. Trimming removed 4 bases at V and 2 bases at J, with 21 bases between. CDR3 sequence (DNA): TGTGCCAGTAGTAAGAAGCAGTTAGGGTCCGAGCGCAATCAGCCCCAGCATTTT. Its translation is CASSKKQLGSERNQPQHF.

Here the CDR3 reads CASSTGPNNSPLHF. CDR3 DNA: TGTGCCAGCAGCACCGGACCAAATAATTCACCCCTCCACTTT. The rearrangement uses TRBV2 and TRBJ1-6; D unresolved. CDR1 and CDR2 (germline): SNHLY, FYNNEI. This CDR3 spans 14 amino acids. Trimming removed 6 bases from V and 5 bases from J, with 11 bases in between. The whole variable domain, remainder taken from reference TRBV2 and TRBJ1-6, is EPEVTQTPSHQVTQMGQEVILRCVPISNHLYFYWYRQILGQKVEFLVSFYNNEISEKSEIFDDQFSVERPDGSNFTLKIRSTKLEDSAMYFCASSTGPNNSPLHFGNGTRLTVT.

The gene calls are TRBV7-6 and TRBJ2-5, with 11 bases that match TRBD2. The CDR3 totals 16 residues. Germline V gives CDR1 SGHVS, CDR2 FNYEAQ. After removal of 2 bases from V and 4 bases from J, the junction contained 6 bases not matched to a gene. The CDR3, as DNA: TGTGCCAGCAGCTTACTCCTAGCGGGAGGAGGAGAGACCCAGTACTTC. Translating gives CASSLLLAGGGETQYF. The full variable domain, its missing parts supplied by reference TRBV7-6 and TRBJ2-5, is GAGVSQSPRYKVTKRGQDVALRCDPISGHVSLYWYRQALGQGPEFLTYFNYEAQQDKSGLPNDRFSAERPEGSISTLTIQRTEQRDSAMYRCASSLLLAGGGETQYFGPGTRLLVL.

This clone was seen just once. The chain couples TRBV9 to TRBJ2-7, with 10 bases lining up with TRBD2. CDR3 length: 15 residues. V shed 0 bases and J 3 bases; nucleotides not matched to a gene: 3. Germline CDR1 reads SGDLS; CDR2 reads YYNGEE. In DNA form, the CDR3 reads TGTGCCAGCAGCGTAGGCCTAGCGGGAGACTACGAGCAGTACTTC. Protein sequence: CASSVGLAGDYEQYF.

V gene TRBV29-1 combines with J gene TRBJ1-2, with TRBD1 as a possible D gene (6 bases). From germline, CDR1 is SQVTM and CDR2 ANQGSEA. The CDR3 contains 12 residues. The V and J ends lost 6 bases and 5 bases respectively, with 13 bases between them. The CDR3 DNA sequence: TGCAGCGTAAGACAGGCCCCTTATGGCTACACCTTC. Translated: CSVRQAPYGYTF.

The V call is TRBV11-2, the J call TRBJ2-1; 12 bases line up with TRBD2. The CDR3 has 15 amino acids. The junction had 5 bases not matched to a gene; V was cut back by 7 bases and J by 4 bases. From germline, CDR1 is SGHAT and CDR2 FQNNGV. This CDR3 reads CASTRGLAGYNEQFF. DNA of the CDR3: TGTGCCAGCACCCGGGGACTAGCGGGTTACAATGAGCAGTTCTTC. Drawing the rest from reference TRBV11-2 and TRBJ2-1, the complete variable domain is EAGVAQSPRYKIIEKRQSVAFWCNPISGHATLYWYQQILGQGPKLLIQFQNNGVVDDSQLPKDRFSAERLKGVDSTLKIQPAKLEDSAVYLCASTRGLAGYNEQFFGPGTRLTVL.

Here the CDR3 reads CASSLGGLGEKLFF. The CDR3 DNA reads TGTGCCAGCAGTTTGGGGGGCTTAGGTGAAAAACTGTTTTTT. This chain uses TRBV28 with TRBJ1-4; a possible D gene is TRBD1 (6 bases). The CDR3 length is 14 residues. Germline CDR1 and CDR2: MDHEN and SYDVKM. The V end was cut by 3 bases, the J end by 7 bases, with 12 bases between.

The V gene is TRBV7-2, the J gene TRBJ1-1; D remains unclear. CDR1 and CDR2 (germline): SGHTA, FQGNSA. CDR3 size: 13 residues. The V end lost 1 base, the J end lost 4 bases, and 7 bases lay between the germline ends. CDR3 in DNA: TGTGCCAGCAGCTTAGTGCTAATCACTGAAGCTTTCTTT. Its protein product is CASSLVLITEAFF.

This sequence joins TRBV4-3 and TRBJ2-7; TRBD2 agrees at 10 bases. There are 15 residues in the CDR3. Germline V lookup: CDR1 LGHNA, CDR2 YSLEER. The V segment lost 0 bases and the J segment 7 bases; nucleotides outside the gene matches: 6. The CDR3 here is CASSQDVGSGREQYF. The CDR3 region has the DNA TGCGCCAGCAGCCAAGATGTAGGTAGCGGGAGGGAGCAGTACTTC.

The chain is built from TRBV5-4 and TRBJ2-5; D assignment may be TRBD1 or TRBD2 (6 bases each). From germline, CDR1 is SGHNT and CDR2 YYREEE (reference sequence). The V end was cut by 4 bases, the J end by 2 bases, with 9 bases between. The CDR3 is 13 residues long. The CDR3 region has the DNA TGTGCCAGCAGCCCGGGGGCGCAAGAGACCCAGTACTTC. Its translation: CASSPGAQETQYF. Full variable domain (remainder filled in from reference TRBV5-4 and TRBJ2-5): ETGVTQSPTHLIKTRGQQVTLRCSSQSGHNTVSWYQQALGQGPQFIFQYYREEENGRGNFPPRFSGLQFPNYSSELNVNALELDDSALYLCASSPGAQETQYFGPGTRLLVL.

This chain connects TRBV4-1 to TRBJ1-5, with a tentative D call TRBD1 (5 bases). Per germline, CDR1 MGHRA and CDR2 YSYEKL. The CDR3 is 16 residues long. V was clipped by 0 bases and J by 4 bases, with 13 bases between them. The CDR3 reads CASSQDKGAGNQPQHF. CDR3 coding DNA: TGCGCCAGCAGCCAAGATAAAGGGGCTGGAAATCAGCCCCAGCATTTT.

The chain employs TRBV2 and TRBJ2-3, with 8 bases identical to TRBD2. V was pared by 4 bases and J by 4 bases, with 7 bases of the junction left unmatched. This CDR3 comprises 15 residues. Looked up from germline, CDR1 is SNHLY and CDR2 is FYNNEI. The CDR3 DNA follows: TGTGCCAGCAGTGTTAGCGGGGACGTCGCAGATACGCAGTATTTT. Its translation is CASSVSGDVADTQYF.

V and J are TRBV5-1 and TRBJ2-7; D remains unclear. The CDR3 is 14 residues long. The ends were cut back, 4 bases at V and 5 bases at J, with 16 bases in the middle. The V gene's germline CDR1 is SGHRS and CDR2 YFSETQ. The chain's CDR3 is CASSPTGSVHEQYF. The CDR3 DNA is TGCGCCAGCAGCCCCACTGGCTCCGTCCACGAGCAGTACTTC.